This entry features one T cell receptor beta chain sequence. Study processing details: Nucleated cell counts were estimated from reference gene primer amplification. Data came from immunoSEQ multiplex PCR; TCRdb stores just in-frame clones and leaves some out. V and J calls plus clone size are reproduced from that table; the DNA served to infer D and trimming. The sample holds about 290,000 clones, just under 90% seen once. The Seattle patients, enrolled during active infection, were followed longitudinally. The CDR3 has 14 residues. CDR1 is MNHEY, CDR2 SVGAGI, per germline. V lost 2 bases to trimming and J lost 5 bases; unmatched junction nucleotides: 2. This specimen belongs to a study of blood T cell repertoires in COVID-19. Study information: Donors in the United States, Italy and Spain gave samples during acute or convalescent COVID-19. The analysed material was cDNA or gDNA that came from T cells, B-cell-depleted T cells, or PBMCs.

The sequencing input was peripheral blood. The source of this sequence is a woman in her thirties with COVID-19, enrolled during active disease. V is TRBV6-5 and J is TRBJ1-2; 10 bases line up with TRBD1. The CDR3 region has the DNA TGTGCCAGCAGTTACACGGGACAGGGGTATGGCTACACCTTC. Amino acids: CASSYTGQGYGYTF.